The 5 T cell receptor beta chains below all came from one sample that was sequenced in a study of follicular helper T cells after annual influenza vaccination (dated by TCRdb to the late 2010s). Libraries came from the immunoSEQ multiplex PCR assay. TCRdb provides this immuneACCESS table in a form limited to in-frame rearrangements. Some clones are lacking; in checked studies, under half of them reflect an unresolved V gene, and why the rest are absent is not known. The sample table holds about 5,800 clones, of which 70% to 90% were seen once. The ten largest clonotypes hold about 1% of the sample. This specimen's time point label, per the study, means: 2015-2016 season, pre-vaccination. Sample: CXCR5+ CD38- circulating T follicular helper cells from blood, taken on the day of influenza vaccination. What this sample's cell subset or site label stands for: circulating Tfh, non-naive CD4+CXCR5+PD-1+ (ICOS+CD38+ or ICOS-CD38-). The receptor source for this set is an adult who received the influenza vaccine.

This chain joins TRBV6-5 and TRBJ2-3, with D perhaps matching TRBD2 (6 bases). V shed 2 bases and J shed 2 bases, with 11 bases lying between them. Germline CDR1 reads MNHEY; CDR2 reads SVGAGI. CDR3 length equals 15 residues. CDR3: CASSYGSGFTDTQYF. The CDR3 coding sequence is TGTGCCAGCAGTTACGGGAGCGGGTTCACAGATACGCAGTATTTT.

Written as DNA, the CDR3 is TGCAGTGCCCGGTGGTACAATGAGCAGTTCTTC. This sequence encodes CSARWYNEQFF. The V gene is TRBV20-1, the J gene TRBJ2-1; no clear D. Germline CDR1 is DFQATT and CDR2 is SNEGSKA (reference sequence). V was shortened by 6 bases and J by 4 bases, with 7 bases between the two germline ends. The CDR3 has 11 residues.

This sequence joins TRBV30 and TRBJ1-1; D possibly corresponds to TRBD1 (6 bases). With 2 bases removed from V and 4 bases from J, the gap between germline ends came to 26 bases. This CDR3 is built from 18 residues. The germline V gene has CDR1 GTSNPN and CDR2 SVGIG (reference sequence). The CDR3 loop reads CAWSSGRGAGFRGTEAFF. CDR3 DNA: TGTGCCTGGAGTTCGGGCCGGGGGGCGGGCTTTAGGGGCACTGAAGCTTTCTTT.

The chain combines TRBV27 with TRBJ2-7; maybe TRBD1 (6 bases). Germline V lookup: CDR1 MNHEY, CDR2 SMNVEV (reference sequence). V lost 3 bases and J lost 6, with 9 bases in between. CDR3 length: 12 amino acids. Here the CDR3 DNA reads TGTGCCAGCAGTTTCTCGACAGGCGAGCAGTACTTC. Translating gives CASSFSTGEQYF.

The chain employs TRBV19 and TRBJ2-2, with D uncertain. Germline V gene data show CDR1 as LNHDA and CDR2 as SQIVND (reference sequence). This CDR3 is 15 amino acids long. V gave up 10 bases and J gave up 2 bases, with 17 bases separating them. The CDR3 spells CATRKQQVNTGELFF. The CDR3 DNA follows: TGTGCCACTAGGAAGCAGCAGGTCAACACCGGGGAGCTGTTTTTT.